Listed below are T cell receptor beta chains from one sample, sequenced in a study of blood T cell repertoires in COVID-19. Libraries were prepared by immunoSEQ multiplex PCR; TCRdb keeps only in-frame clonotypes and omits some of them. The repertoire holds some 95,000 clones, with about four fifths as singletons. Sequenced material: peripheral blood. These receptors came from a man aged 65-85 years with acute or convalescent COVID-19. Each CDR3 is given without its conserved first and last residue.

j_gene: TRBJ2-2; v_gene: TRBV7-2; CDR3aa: ASSFTSGELF
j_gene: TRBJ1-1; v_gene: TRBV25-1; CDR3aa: ASRGKGGIGNTEAF
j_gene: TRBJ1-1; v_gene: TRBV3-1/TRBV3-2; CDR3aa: ASSLRRGNTEAF
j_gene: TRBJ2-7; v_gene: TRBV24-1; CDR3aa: ATSDTLAGSGEQY
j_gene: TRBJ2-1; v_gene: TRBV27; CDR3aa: ASSSEGIKNNEQF
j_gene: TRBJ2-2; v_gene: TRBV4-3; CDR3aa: ASSQDIGATNTGELF
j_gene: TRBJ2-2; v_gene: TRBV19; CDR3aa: ASQQGTLTAGELF
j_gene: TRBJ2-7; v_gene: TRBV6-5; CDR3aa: ASSYSTQGGSYEQY
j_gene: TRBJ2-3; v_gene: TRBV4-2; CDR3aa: ASSQDGTSGRIGTQY
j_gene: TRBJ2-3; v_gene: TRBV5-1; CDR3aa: ASSFGTSGISDTQY
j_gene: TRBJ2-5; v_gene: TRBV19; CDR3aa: ASSTRQGLETQY
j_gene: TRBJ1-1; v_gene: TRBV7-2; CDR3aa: ASSLDSPTEAF
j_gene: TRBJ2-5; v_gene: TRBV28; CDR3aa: ASSSRAGGPHETQY
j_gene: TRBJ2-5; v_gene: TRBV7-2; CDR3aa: ASSPGQRQETQY
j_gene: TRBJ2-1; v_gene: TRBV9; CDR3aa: ASSVQSSYNEQF
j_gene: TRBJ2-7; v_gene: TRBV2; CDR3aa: ARAGTVVNEQY
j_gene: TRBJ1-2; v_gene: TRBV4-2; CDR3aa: ASSQPDRADGYT
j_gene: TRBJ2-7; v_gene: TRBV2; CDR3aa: ASRKGPREEQY
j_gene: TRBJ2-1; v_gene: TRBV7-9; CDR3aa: ASSLTQGSNEQF
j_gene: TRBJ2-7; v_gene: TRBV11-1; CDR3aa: ASSWSGLAGSYEQY
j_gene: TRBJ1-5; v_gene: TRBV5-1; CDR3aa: ASSLTGQVNQPQH
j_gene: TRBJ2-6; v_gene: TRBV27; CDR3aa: ASSPGISGANVLT
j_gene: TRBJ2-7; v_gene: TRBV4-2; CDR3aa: ASSRDPGLAGDSD
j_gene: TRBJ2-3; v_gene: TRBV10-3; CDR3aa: AIRGSGSDTDTQY